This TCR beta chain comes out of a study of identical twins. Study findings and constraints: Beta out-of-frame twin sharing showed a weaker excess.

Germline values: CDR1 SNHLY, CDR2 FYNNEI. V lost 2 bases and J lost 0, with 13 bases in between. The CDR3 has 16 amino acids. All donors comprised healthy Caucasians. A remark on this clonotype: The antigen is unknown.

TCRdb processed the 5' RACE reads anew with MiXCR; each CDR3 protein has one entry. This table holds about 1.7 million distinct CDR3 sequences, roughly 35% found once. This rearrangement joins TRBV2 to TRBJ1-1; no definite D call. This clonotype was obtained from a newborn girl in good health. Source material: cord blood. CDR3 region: CASSESGPLMNTEAFF. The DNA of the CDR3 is TGTGCCAGCAGTGAATCGGGCCCACTCATGAACACTGAAGCTTTCTTT.